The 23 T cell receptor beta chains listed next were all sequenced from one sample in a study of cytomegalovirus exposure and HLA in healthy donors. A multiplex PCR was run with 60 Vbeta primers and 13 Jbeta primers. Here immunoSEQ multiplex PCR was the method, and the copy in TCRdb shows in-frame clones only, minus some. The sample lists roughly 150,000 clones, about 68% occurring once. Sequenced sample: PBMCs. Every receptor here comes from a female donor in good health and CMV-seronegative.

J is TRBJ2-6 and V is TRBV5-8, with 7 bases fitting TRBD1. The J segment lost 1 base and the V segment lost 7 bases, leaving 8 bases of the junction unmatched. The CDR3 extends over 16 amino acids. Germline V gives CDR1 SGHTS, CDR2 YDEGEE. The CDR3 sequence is CASHRGTLSGANVLTF. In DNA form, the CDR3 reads TGTGCCAGCCACAGGGGAACCCTTTCTGGGGCCAACGTCCTGACTTTC.

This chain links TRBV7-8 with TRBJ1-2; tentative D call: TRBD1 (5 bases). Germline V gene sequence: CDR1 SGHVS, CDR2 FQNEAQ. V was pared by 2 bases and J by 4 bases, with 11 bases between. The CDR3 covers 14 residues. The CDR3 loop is CASSLNPGSYGYTF. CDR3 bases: TGTGCCAGCAGCTTAAACCCAGGGTCCTATGGCTACACCTTC.

The CDR3 reads CASSSGTYEQYF. The CDR3 DNA sequence: TGTGCCAGCAGCTCCGGTACCTACGAGCAGTACTTC. The chain links TRBV7-2 to TRBJ2-7, with D hard to call. The germline V gene has CDR1 SGHTA and CDR2 FQGNSA. This CDR3 has 12 residues. Trimming left V 4 bases short and J 2 bases short, with 6 bases between.

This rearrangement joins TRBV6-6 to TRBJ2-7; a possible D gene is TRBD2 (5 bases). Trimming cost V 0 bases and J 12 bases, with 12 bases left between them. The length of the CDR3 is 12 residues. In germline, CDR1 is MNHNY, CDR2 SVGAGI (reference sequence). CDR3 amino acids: CASSYSRLAGYF. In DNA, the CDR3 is TGTGCCAGCAGTTACTCCCGGCTGGCGGGGTACTTC.

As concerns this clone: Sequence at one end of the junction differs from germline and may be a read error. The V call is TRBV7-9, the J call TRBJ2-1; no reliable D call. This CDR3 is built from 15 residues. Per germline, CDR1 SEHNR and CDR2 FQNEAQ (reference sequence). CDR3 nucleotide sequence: TGTTCCAGCAGCGAACGACGGAGCTCCTACAATGAGCAGTTCTTC. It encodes CSSSERRSSYNEQFF.

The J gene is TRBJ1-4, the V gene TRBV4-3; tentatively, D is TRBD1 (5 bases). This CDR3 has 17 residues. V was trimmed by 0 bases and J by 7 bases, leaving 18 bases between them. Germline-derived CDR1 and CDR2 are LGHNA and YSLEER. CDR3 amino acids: CASSQDVPQVRSEKLFF. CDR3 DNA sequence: TGCGCCAGCAGCCAAGATGTCCCACAGGTTAGGAGTGAAAAACTGTTTTTT.

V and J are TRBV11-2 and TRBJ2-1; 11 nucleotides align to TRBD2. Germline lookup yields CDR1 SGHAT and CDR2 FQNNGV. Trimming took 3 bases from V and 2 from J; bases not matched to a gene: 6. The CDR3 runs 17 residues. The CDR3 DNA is TGTGCCAGCAGCTTCTCCGGGACTAGCGGTCCCTACAATGAGCAGTTCTTC. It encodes CASSFSGTSGPYNEQFF.

The CDR3 loop is CASSLVQGIVYEQYF. The CDR3 DNA follows: TGTGCCAGCAGCTTAGTACAGGGGATTGTGTACGAGCAGTACTTC. The rearrangement joins TRBV7-9 to TRBJ2-7, with 7 bases lining up with TRBD1. The CDR3 runs 15 residues. Looked up from germline, CDR1 is SEHNR and CDR2 is FQNEAQ (reference sequence). V gave up 1 base and J gave up 4 bases; unmatched junction bases: 7.

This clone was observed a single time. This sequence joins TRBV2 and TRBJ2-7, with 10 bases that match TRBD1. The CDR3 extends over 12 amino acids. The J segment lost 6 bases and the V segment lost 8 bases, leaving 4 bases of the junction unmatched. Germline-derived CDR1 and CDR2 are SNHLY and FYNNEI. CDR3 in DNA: TGTGCCAGCGGACAGGGGGTAGGCGAGCAGTACTTC. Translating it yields CASGQGVGEQYF.

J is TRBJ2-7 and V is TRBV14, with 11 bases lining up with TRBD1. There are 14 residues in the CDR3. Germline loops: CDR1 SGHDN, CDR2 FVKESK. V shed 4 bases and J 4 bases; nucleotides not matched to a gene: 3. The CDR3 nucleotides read TGTGCCAGCAGCCTCCGGGACAGGGGGTACGAGCAGTACTTC. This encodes CASSLRDRGYEQYF.

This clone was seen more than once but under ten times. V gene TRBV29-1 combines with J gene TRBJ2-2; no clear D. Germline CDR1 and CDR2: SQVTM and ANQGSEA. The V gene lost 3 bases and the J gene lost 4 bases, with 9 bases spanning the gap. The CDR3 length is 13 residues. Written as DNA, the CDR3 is TGCAGCGTTGACTTGAGACTCACCGGGGAGCTGTTTTTT. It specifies CSVDLRLTGELFF.

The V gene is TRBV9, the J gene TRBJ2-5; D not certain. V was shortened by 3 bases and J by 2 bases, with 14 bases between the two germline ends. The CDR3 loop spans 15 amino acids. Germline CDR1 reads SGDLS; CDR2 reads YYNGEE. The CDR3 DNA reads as TGTGCCAGCAGCGCCGTCGGGTTCGTACAAGAGACCCAGTACTTC. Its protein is CASSAVGFVQETQYF.

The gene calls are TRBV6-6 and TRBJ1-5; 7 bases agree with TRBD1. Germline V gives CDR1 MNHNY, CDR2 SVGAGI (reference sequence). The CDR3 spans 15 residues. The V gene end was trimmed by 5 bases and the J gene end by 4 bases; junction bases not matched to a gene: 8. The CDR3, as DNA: TGTGCCAGCAGTCGTACCAGGGGGGATAATCAGCCCCAGCATTTT. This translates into CASSRTRGDNQPQHF.

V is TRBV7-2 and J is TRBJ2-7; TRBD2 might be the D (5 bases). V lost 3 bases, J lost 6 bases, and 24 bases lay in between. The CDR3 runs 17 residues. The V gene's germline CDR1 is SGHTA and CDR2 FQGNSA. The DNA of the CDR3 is TGTGCCAGCAGCTTGGTGTCCGTTTCGCTAGCAGGAGGCGAGCAGTACTTC. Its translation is CASSLVSVSLAGGEQYF.

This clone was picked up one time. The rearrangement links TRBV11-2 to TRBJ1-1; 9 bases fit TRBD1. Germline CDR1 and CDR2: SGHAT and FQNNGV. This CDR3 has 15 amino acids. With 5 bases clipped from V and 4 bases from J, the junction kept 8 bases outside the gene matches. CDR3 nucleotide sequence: TGTGCCAGCAGCCCTCGGACAGGGGCGGTCACTGAAGCTTTCTTT. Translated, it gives CASSPRTGAVTEAFF.

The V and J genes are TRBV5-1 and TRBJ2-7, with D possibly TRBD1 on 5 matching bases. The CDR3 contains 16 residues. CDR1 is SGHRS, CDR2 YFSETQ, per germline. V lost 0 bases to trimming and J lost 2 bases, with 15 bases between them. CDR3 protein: CASSLELGAFTYEQYF. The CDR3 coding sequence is TGCGCCAGCAGCTTGGAGTTAGGGGCATTCACCTACGAGCAGTACTTC.

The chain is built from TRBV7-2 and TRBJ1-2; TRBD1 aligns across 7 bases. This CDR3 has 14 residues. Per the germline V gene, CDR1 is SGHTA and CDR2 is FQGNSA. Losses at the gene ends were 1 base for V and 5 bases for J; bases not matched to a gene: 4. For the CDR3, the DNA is TGTGCCAGCAGCTTAGAAAAGGGGGCGTATGGCTACACCTTC. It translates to CASSLEKGAYGYTF.

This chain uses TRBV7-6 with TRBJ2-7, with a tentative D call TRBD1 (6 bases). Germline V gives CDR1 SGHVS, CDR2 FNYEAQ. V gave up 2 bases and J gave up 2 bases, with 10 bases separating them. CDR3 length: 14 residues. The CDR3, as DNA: TGTGCCAGCAGCTTATCGGGACAAACCTACGAGCAGTACTTC. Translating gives CASSLSGQTYEQYF.

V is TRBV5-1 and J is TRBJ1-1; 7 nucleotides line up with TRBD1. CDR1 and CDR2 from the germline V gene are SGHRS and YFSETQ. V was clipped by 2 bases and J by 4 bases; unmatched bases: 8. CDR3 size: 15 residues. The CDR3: CASSFSQGGGTEAFF. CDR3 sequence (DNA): TGCGCCAGCAGCTTCTCCCAGGGGGGAGGCACTGAAGCTTTCTTT.

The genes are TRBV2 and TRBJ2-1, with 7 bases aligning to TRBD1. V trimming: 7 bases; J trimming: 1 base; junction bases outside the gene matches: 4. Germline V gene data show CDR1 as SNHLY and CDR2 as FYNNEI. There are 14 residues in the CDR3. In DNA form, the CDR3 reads TGTGCCAGCACGGGGACAGCTTCCTACAATGAGCAGTTCTTC. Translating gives CASTGTASYNEQFF.

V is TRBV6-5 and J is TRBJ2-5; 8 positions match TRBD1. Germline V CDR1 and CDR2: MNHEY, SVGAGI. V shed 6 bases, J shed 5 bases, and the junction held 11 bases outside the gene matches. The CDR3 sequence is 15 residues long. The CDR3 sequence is CASSVDRALSETQYF. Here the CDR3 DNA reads TGTGCCAGCAGCGTGGACAGGGCCCTCTCGGAGACCCAGTACTTC.

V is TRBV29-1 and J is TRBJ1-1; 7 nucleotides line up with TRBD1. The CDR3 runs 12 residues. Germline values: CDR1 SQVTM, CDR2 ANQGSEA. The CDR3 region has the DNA TGCGGCGGTTCGCAGGGGGACACTGAAGCTTTCTTT. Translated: CGGSQGDTEAFF. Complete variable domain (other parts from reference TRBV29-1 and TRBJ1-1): SAVISQKPSRDICQRGTSLTIQCQVDSQVTMMFWYRQQPGQSLTLIATANQGSEATYESGFVIDKFPISRPNLTFSTLTVSNMSPEDSSIYLCGGSQGDTEAFFGQGTRLTVV.

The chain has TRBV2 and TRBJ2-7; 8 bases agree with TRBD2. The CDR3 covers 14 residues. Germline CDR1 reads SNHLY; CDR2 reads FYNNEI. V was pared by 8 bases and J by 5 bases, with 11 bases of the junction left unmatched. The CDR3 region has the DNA TGTGCCAGCCGAATAGCGGGAAAGTACCACGAGCAGTACTTC. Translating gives CASRIAGKYHEQYF.